This T cell receptor (beta chain) was found in a study of Ad26.COV2.S vaccination and SARS-CoV-2 variants. Trimming stripped 7 bases from V and 8 bases from J, with 17 bases between. CDR1 and CDR2 from the germline V gene are MNHEY and SVGAGI. The CDR3 is 14 amino acids. The data were produced by immunoSEQ multiplex PCR, yet TCRdb's version contains in-frame clones alone and is incomplete. Among a few hundred thousand clones listed, around 90% were seen once. Stated treatment: over 15 received Ad26.COV2.S at low or high dose, single or two shots; a few received placebo; per-sample allocation not given. Samples were taken on day 63 after the first vaccine or placebo injection.

The specimen was peripheral blood, collected in a trial of Ad26.COV2.S vaccine versus placebo. The origin of this receptor is a person aged 18-60 years who received the Ad26.COV2.S COVID-19 vaccine or a placebo. This sequence joins TRBV6-5 and TRBJ1-4, with D unresolved. CDR3 sequence (DNA): TGTGCCAGCAAGGCCGCTTCAGGTGGGGAAAAACTGTTTTTT. It yields the protein CASKAASGGEKLFF.